What follows are 22 T cell receptor beta chains derived from one specimen sequenced in a study of human T cells and chemical hapten exposure. A single record per CDR3 protein comes from TCRdb applying MiXCR to the RACE reads. The table has under 150,000 distinct CDR3 sequences, 12% seen once. Time point specified: patch test 1, 2 weeks after DPC sensitization. Treatment indicated: therapeutic diphenylcyclopropenone sensitization with weekly scalp DPC. The sequenced sample was whole blood, obtained in connection with sensitization to the hapten diphenylcyclopropenone (DPC). The receptors come from a woman between 45 and 65 years old with alopecia areata. Some clones in this sample may be carry-over from other donors' samples.

At least ten counts were recorded for this clonotype. The chain employs TRBV28 and TRBJ2-2; TRBD2 matches 7 bases. This CDR3 is 14 amino acids long. Trimming took 4 bases from V and 5 from J; bases not matched to a gene: 4. From germline, CDR1 is MDHEN and CDR2 SYDVKM. CDR3 sequence (DNA): TGTGCCAGCAGTTGGGGAGGGTGGACCGGGGAGCTGTTTTTT. This codes for CASSWGGWTGELFF. Full variable domain (missing parts from reference TRBV28 and TRBJ2-2): DVKVTQSSRYLVKRTGEKVFLECVQDMDHENMFWYRQDPGLGLRLIYFSYDVKMKEKGDIPEGYSVSREKKERFSLILESASTNQTSMYLCASSWGGWTGELFFGEGSRLTVL.

The table lists this clonotype with a few counts. V gene TRBV7-9 combines with J gene TRBJ2-7, with 9 bases lining up with TRBD1. Per germline, CDR1 SEHNR and CDR2 FQNEAQ (reference sequence). The CDR3 contains 15 residues. Trimming removed 4 bases from V and 2 bases from J; junction bases left unmatched: 6. In DNA, the CDR3 is TGTGCCAGCAGCTCAGGACAGGGGCGAACCTACGAGCAGTACTTC. Protein: CASSSGQGRTYEQYF.

This clonotype was detected a few times. The CDR3 protein is CASSLAKVAEAFF. The CDR3, as DNA: TGTGCCAGCAGCTTAGCAAAGGTCGCTGAAGCTTTCTTT. V and J are TRBV7-2 and TRBJ1-1, with D unresolved. The CDR3 extends over 13 amino acids. Trimming removed 0 bases from V and 6 bases from J, with 8 bases in between. CDR1 and CDR2 from the germline V gene are SGHTA and FQGNSA.

The chain combines TRBV28 with TRBJ2-7; no clear D. CDR1 MDHEN and CDR2 SYDVKM come from the germline V gene. The CDR3 is 11 amino acids. V lost 2 bases and J lost 6, with 5 bases in between. CDR3 loop: CASSLNFEQYF. CDR3 DNA: TGTGCCAGCAGTTTAAATTTCGAGCAGTACTTC. The whole variable domain, filled in from reference TRBV28 and TRBJ2-7, reads DVKVTQSSRYLVKRTGEKVFLECVQDMDHENMFWYRQDPGLGLRLIYFSYDVKMKEKGDIPEGYSVSREKKERFSLILESASTNQTSMYLCASSLNFEQYFGPGTRLTVT.

In this sample, this clonotype turned up many times. The chain uses TRBV12-3 or TRBV12-4 and TRBJ1-5; maybe TRBD1 (5 bases). CDR3 length equals 14 residues. Trimming pared 4 bases from V and 7 bases from J, leaving 14 bases between. In DNA, the CDR3 is TGTGCCAGCAGTTATGGTCAGGGAGGACAGCCCCAGCATTTT. It encodes CASSYGQGGQPQHF.

V usage is TRBV29-1 and J usage is TRBJ1-2; no definite D call. This CDR3 contains 12 residues. V shed 4 bases and J shed 3 bases, with 9 bases lying between them. Germline CDR1 reads SQVTM; CDR2 reads ANQGSEA. CDR3 sequence reads: CSVGEGDYGYTF. The CDR3 nucleotides read TGCAGCGTTGGGGAAGGTGACTATGGCTACACCTTC. The full variable domain, rest sourced from reference TRBV29-1 and TRBJ1-2, is SAVISQKPSRDICQRGTSLTIQCQVDSQVTMMFWYRQQPGQSLTLIATANQGSEATYESGFVIDKFPISRPNLTFSTLTVSNMSPEDSSIYLCSVGEGDYGYTFGSGTRLTVV.

This clonotype showed up many times. The chain joins TRBV18 to TRBJ1-1; D gene uncertain. The CDR3 is made up of 15 amino acids. Between the trimmed V and J ends, which lost 3 bases and 0 bases, there was a span of 11 bases. Per the germline V gene, CDR1 is KGHSH and CDR2 is LQKENI. The CDR3 loop reads CASSPNVAMNTEAFF. DNA for the CDR3: TGTGCCAGCTCACCCAATGTAGCCATGAACACTGAAGCTTTCTTT.

This clonotype was observed at least ten times. V usage is TRBV18 and J usage is TRBJ1-3; D ambiguous. V gave up 5 bases and J gave up 8 bases, with 19 bases separating them. Germline assignment: CDR1 KGHSH and CDR2 LQKENI. The CDR3 has 15 residues. The CDR3 loop reads CASSSVNLPSDTIYF. For the CDR3, the DNA is TGTGCCAGCTCATCCGTGAACCTCCCGTCAGACACCATATATTTT.

Only a few counts were recorded for this clonotype. This rearrangement joins TRBV10-3 to TRBJ2-2; D perhaps matches TRBD2 (6 bases). V was trimmed by 10 bases and J by 7 bases, leaving 16 bases between them. The CDR3 length is 13 residues. CDR1 and CDR2 (germline): ENHRY, SYGVKD. This CDR3 reads CATGVADGGELFF. The CDR3 DNA sequence: TGTGCCACGGGGGTGGCTGATGGCGGGGAGCTGTTTTTT.

The V gene is TRBV12-3 or TRBV12-4, the J gene TRBJ2-5; D is unclear. The length of the CDR3 is 12 residues. Between the trimmed V and J ends, which lost 3 bases and 7 bases, there was a span of 9 bases. Here the CDR3 reads CASSFGETTQYF. Here the CDR3 DNA reads TGTGCCAGCAGTTTTGGGGAAACGACCCAGTACTTC.

The CDR3 sequence is CATLDRDYEQYF. As DNA, the CDR3 is TGTGCCACCCTGGACAGGGACTACGAGCAGTACTTC. The rearrangement uses TRBV28 and TRBJ2-7, with 8 bases fitting TRBD1. Germline V gene sequence: CDR1 MDHEN, CDR2 SYDVKM. CDR3 length: 12 amino acids. V lost 10 bases and J lost 3; bases outside the gene matches: 5. The full variable domain, in which reference TRBV28 and TRBJ2-7 provide the parts outside the CDR3, is DVKVTQSSRYLVKRTGEKVFLECVQDMDHENMFWYRQDPGLGLRLIYFSYDVKMKEKGDIPEGYSVSREKKERFSLILESASTNQTSMYLCATLDRDYEQYFGPGTRLTVT.

There are many counts of this clonotype. This chain joins TRBV29-1 and TRBJ2-5; tentatively, D is TRBD1 (6 bases). Trimming took 4 bases from V and 2 from J, leaving 11 bases between them. From germline, CDR1 is SQVTM and CDR2 ANQGSEA. The CDR3 has 13 amino acids. The CDR3 sequence is CSVGPGQQETQYF. The CDR3 DNA reads as TGCAGCGTTGGTCCGGGACAACAAGAGACCCAGTACTTC.

The rearrangement uses TRBV20-1 and TRBJ1-1; D not resolved. Trimming cost V 0 bases and J 1 base, with 12 bases left between them. Germline V gene sequence: CDR1 DFQATT, CDR2 SNEGSKA (reference sequence). The CDR3 has 15 amino acids. CDR3 amino acids: CSAREGRGRNTEAFF. CDR3 DNA: TGCAGTGCTAGAGAAGGGAGAGGGAGGAACACTGAAGCTTTCTTT.

The table lists this clonotype with many counts. The chain joins TRBV28 to TRBJ2-7; D could derive from TRBD1 or TRBD2 (5 bases each). The CDR3 extends over 15 amino acids. Looked up from germline, CDR1 is MDHEN and CDR2 is SYDVKM. Trimming cost V 7 bases and J 3 bases, with 19 bases left between them. DNA of the CDR3: TGTGCCAGCATTCAAACCGGGACGGGGAACTACGAGCAGTACTTC. Protein sequence: CASIQTGTGNYEQYF.

V usage is TRBV28 and J usage is TRBJ2-1; 9 bases map to TRBD2. Germline V gene data show CDR1 as MDHEN and CDR2 as SYDVKM. With V trimmed by 6 bases and J by 1 base, 4 bases remained unmatched. The CDR3 is 15 residues long. This CDR3 reads CASRKAGGSYNEQFF. The DNA for the CDR3 is TGTGCCAGCAGAAAAGCGGGGGGATCCTACAATGAGCAGTTCTTC.

This clonotype was found many times. The rearrangement joins TRBV5-1 to TRBJ2-1; a possible D gene is TRBD2 (6 bases). Trimming removed 0 bases from V and 2 bases from J, with 9 bases in between. Germline CDR1 and CDR2: SGHRS and YFSETQ. The CDR3 consists of 15 residues. The CDR3 nucleotides read TGCGCCAGCAGCTTGGGGGCGGGGACCTACAATGAGCAGTTCTTC. Encoded protein: CASSLGAGTYNEQFF.

This rearrangement joins TRBV11-2 to TRBJ2-4; D gene uncertain. Trimming removed 7 bases from V and 5 bases from J, with 6 bases in between. Germline V CDR1 and CDR2: SGHAT, FQNNGV. This CDR3 comprises 11 residues. As DNA, the CDR3 is TGTGCCAGCACGATGCAAAACATTCAGTACTTC. It codes for CASTMQNIQYF. The full variable domain, with the rest looked up from reference TRBV11-2 and TRBJ2-4, is EAGVAQSPRYKIIEKRQSVAFWCNPISGHATLYWYQQILGQGPKLLIQFQNNGVVDDSQLPKDRFSAERLKGVDSTLKIQPAKLEDSAVYLCASTMQNIQYFGAGTRLSVL.

The gene calls are TRBV9 and TRBJ2-3; D remains ambiguous. This CDR3 is built from 13 residues. V lost 4 bases and J lost 4, with 10 bases in between. The germline V gene has CDR1 SGDLS and CDR2 YYNGEE. The DNA for the CDR3 is TGTGCCAGCAGCCCCCGTCGGGCAGATACGCAGTATTTT. It yields the protein CASSPRRADTQYF.

This clonotype has a handful of counts. V is TRBV7-2 and J is TRBJ2-4; 9 bases agree with TRBD2. Germline loops: CDR1 SGHTA, CDR2 FQGNSA. V lost 2 bases to trimming and J lost 2 bases; unmatched junction nucleotides: 4. The CDR3 sequence is 16 residues long. The CDR3 DNA sequence: TGTGCCAGCAGCTTAAGCGGGGGGCCGACCAAAAACATTCAGTACTTC. The encoded protein is CASSLSGGPTKNIQYF. The whole variable domain, filled in from reference TRBV7-2 and TRBJ2-4, reads GAGVSQSPSNKVTEKGKDVELRCDPISGHTALYWYRQSLGQGLEFLIYFQGNSAPDKSGLPSDRFSAERTGGSVSTLTIQRTQQEDSAVYLCASSLSGGPTKNIQYFGAGTRLSVL.

This clonotype was seen at least ten times. The V gene is TRBV7-9, the J gene TRBJ1-4; D is unclear. The CDR3 runs 14 residues. Germline V gives CDR1 SEHNR, CDR2 FQNEAQ (reference sequence). The ends were cut back, 3 bases at V and 5 bases at J, with 10 bases in the middle. The CDR3 here is CASSLVVGNEKLFF. The CDR3 nucleotides are TGTGCCAGCAGCTTGGTAGTAGGGAATGAAAAACTGTTTTTT.

The rearrangement joins TRBV3-1 to TRBJ1-1; unclear D gene. V was pared by 2 bases and J by 1 base, with 5 bases between. Germline-derived CDR1 and CDR2 are LGHDT and YNNKEL (reference sequence). This CDR3 has 13 residues. CDR3 residues: CASSQSPNTEAFF. The CDR3 coding sequence is TGTGCCAGCAGCCAATCCCCGAACACTGAAGCTTTCTTT.

This clonotype was seen at least ten times. The chain has TRBV7-8 and TRBJ1-3; TRBD1 matches at 7 bases. V gave up 5 bases and J gave up 4 bases; unmatched junction bases: 29. This CDR3 contains 22 residues. CDR1 SGHVS and CDR2 FQNEAQ come from the germline V gene. In DNA form, the CDR3 reads TGTGCCAGCAGCCCGCGGACAGGAGCCGCGCGGCGAACACCCGTCCGAGGAAACACCATATATTTT. The encoded protein is CASSPRTGAARRTPVRGNTIYF.